This record looks at one T cell receptor (beta chain) sequence and its context. As yet, its antigen is unknown. Using genomic DNA as the template, TCR beta VDJ and CDR3 profiling was carried out. TCRdb independently ran MiXCR on the reads; one entry per CDR3 protein. The data contain around 190,000 distinct CDR3 sequences, roughly half of them seen just once; the ten biggest clones take up approximately 15%. CDR3 length: 14 residues. The germline gives CDR1 WSHSY, CDR2 SAAADI. The ends lost 7 bases at V and 12 bases at J; junction bases unmatched: 17. This record comes from a study of CD8+CD57+ T cells in acquired aplastic anemia. On the study more broadly: The average for DNA from sorted CD4+ and CD8+ cells was around 3.5 ug. Researchers reported that healthy donors averaged approximately 9.8 million reads for CD4+ cells.

The study's findings and limits: Patients and controls were found to share approximately 31 CD8+ CDR3 sequences.

The sequence came from a human donor in good health, serving as a control. V is TRBV10-2 and J is TRBJ1-2, with 7 nucleotides matching TRBD1. Sequenced: sorted CD4+, CD8+, or CD8+CD57+ T cells (not recorded which) from PBMCs. The CDR3 bases are TGCGCCAGCAACGCCGGGACAGCTTTCTTCGGGAACACCTTC. The encoded protein is CASNAGTAFFGNTF.